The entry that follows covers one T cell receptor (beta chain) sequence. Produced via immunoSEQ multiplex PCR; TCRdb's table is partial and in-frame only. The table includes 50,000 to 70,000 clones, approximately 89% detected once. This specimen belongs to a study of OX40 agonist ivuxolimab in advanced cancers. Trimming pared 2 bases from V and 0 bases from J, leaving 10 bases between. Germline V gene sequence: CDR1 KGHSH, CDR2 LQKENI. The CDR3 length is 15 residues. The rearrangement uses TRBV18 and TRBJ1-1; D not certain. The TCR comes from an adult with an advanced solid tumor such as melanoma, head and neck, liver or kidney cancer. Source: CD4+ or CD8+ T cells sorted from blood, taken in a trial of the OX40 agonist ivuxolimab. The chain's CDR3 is CASSPLKGLNTEAFF. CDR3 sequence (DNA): TGTGCCAGCTCACCATTAAAGGGCTTGAACACTGAAGCTTTCTTT. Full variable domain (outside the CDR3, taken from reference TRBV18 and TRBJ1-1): NAGVMQNPRHLVRRRGQEARLRCSPMKGHSHVYWYRQLPEEGLKFMVYLQKENIIDESGMPKERFSAEFPKEGPSILRIQQVVRGDSAAYFCASSPLKGLNTEAFFGQGTRLTVV.